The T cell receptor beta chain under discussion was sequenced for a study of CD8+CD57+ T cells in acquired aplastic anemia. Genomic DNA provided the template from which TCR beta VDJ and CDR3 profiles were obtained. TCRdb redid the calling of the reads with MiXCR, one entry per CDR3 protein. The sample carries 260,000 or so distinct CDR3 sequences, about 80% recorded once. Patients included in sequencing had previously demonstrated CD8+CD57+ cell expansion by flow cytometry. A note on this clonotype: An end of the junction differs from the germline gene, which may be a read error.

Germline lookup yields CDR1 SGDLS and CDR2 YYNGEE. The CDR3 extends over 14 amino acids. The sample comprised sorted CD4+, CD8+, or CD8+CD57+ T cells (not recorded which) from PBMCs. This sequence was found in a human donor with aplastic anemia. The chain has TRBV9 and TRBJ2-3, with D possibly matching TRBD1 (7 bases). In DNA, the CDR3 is TGCACCAGCAGCGTAGGGGGCGCGGGGAACACTGAAGATTTT. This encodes CTSSVGGAGNTEDF.